These T cell receptor beta chains were read from a single sample in a study of response to subunit inactivated influenza vaccine. TCRdb called the RT-PCR reads again in MiXCR, with one record for every CDR3 protein. The sample contains approximately 530,000 distinct CDR3 sequences, less than 8% of which appear only once. The source was PBMCs from blood, collected roughly 24 months after vaccination. These receptors were obtained from a man between 50 and 75 years old who received an inactivated influenza vaccine. The CDR3 runs from the conserved cysteine through the conserved F or W. A D gene is named only where the DNA matches it firmly. Rows give clone size only sometimes, using once, few, many, or a class for an expanded clone.

D,V,J,size,DNA,CDR3
NA,TRBV11-2,TRBJ1-1,many,TGTGCCAGCAGCTTAGATCGGGGGGCGCAAGCTTTCTTT,CASSLDRGAQAFF
TRBD2,TRBV20-1,TRBJ2-3,NA,TGCAGGGTAGCGGGATTCACAGATACGCAGTATTTT,CRVAGFTDTQYF
NA,TRBV7-9,TRBJ2-1,NA,TGTGCCAGCAGCCCGACAGGCAACCTCGGGAAGGAGCAGTTCTTC,CASSPTGNLGKEQFF
NA,TRBV29-1,TRBJ2-5,many,TGCAGCGTTGGGAGACGGGTGGAGGAGACCCAGTACTTC,CSVGRRVEETQYF
TRBD1,TRBV12-3/TRBV12-4,TRBJ2-2,many,TGTGCCAGCAGACAACAGGGGTCGAGCACCGGGGAGCTGTTTTTT,CASRQQGSSTGELFF
NA,TRBV7-2,TRBJ1-1,many,TGTGCCAGCAGCGTCAGGGTTGGCACTGAAGCTTTCTTT,CASSVRVGTEAFF
NA,TRBV10-3,TRBJ1-1,NA,TGTGCCATCAGTGAGGACGGTCTTGGTGGCACTGAAGCTTTCTTT,CAISEDGLGGTEAFF
NA,TRBV12-3/TRBV12-4,TRBJ2-1,many,TGTGCCAGCAAACCCCGCGCGCTTTACAATGAGCAGTTCTTC,CASKPRALYNEQFF
TRBD2,TRBV28,TRBJ2-3,NA,TGTGCCAGCAGCTCTACTCGACTAGCGGGGAGCACAGATACGCAGTATTTT,CASSSTRLAGSTDTQYF
TRBD2,TRBV5-4,TRBJ2-3,NA,TGTGCCAGCAGCCCCCGTCTAGCGGTCTTCACAGATACGCAGTATTTT,CASSPRLAVFTDTQYF
TRBD1,TRBV28,TRBJ2-7,many,TGTGCCAGCAGCCCCGACAGGGTCTCCTACGAGCAGTACTTC,CASSPDRVSYEQYF
TRBD1,TRBV11-2,TRBJ2-7,NA,TGTGCCAGCAGCTTAGTAACAGGGGAAGGGTACGAGCAGTACTTC,CASSLVTGEGYEQYF
TRBD2,TRBV4-1,TRBJ2-1,NA,TGCGCCAGCAGCCACCTAGCGGGGGGGATTAATGAGCAGTTCTTC,CASSHLAGGINEQFF
NA,TRBV20-1,TRBJ2-5,NA,TGCAGTGCCAGAGGACTAAACACCCAAGAGACCCAGTACTTC,CSARGLNTQETQYF
NA,TRBV20-1,TRBJ2-2,few,TGCAGTGCTTTAGACTACATTGGCGGGGAGCTGTTTTTT,CSALDYIGGELFF
NA,TRBV5-1,TRBJ1-1,many,TGCGCCAGCAGCTTGGGTCAGAATACCCCGAACACTGAAGCTTTCTTT,CASSLGQNTPNTEAFF
NA,TRBV4-2,TRBJ1-1,NA,TGTACCAGCAGCCGGCCCGGACACTTGAACACTGAAGCTTTCTTT,CTSSRPGHLNTEAFF
NA,TRBV30,TRBJ2-7,NA,TGTGCCTGGAGTCGACGCCTCTCCTACGAGCAGTACTTC,CAWSRRLSYEQYF
TRBD2,TRBV20-1,TRBJ2-3,few,TGCAGTGCTAGAGACGGCGGGAGTGCATCAGATACGCAGTATTTT,CSARDGGSASDTQYF
NA,TRBV7-2,TRBJ1-1,NA,TGTGCCAGCAGCTTCTCCGCGTTCACTGAAGCTTTCTTT,CASSFSAFTEAFF
NA,TRBV28,TRBJ2-5,many,TGTGCCAGCAGTATTCCCGGGGTTCAAGAGACCCAGTACTTC,CASSIPGVQETQYF
TRBD1,TRBV18,TRBJ2-1,NA,TGTGCCAGCTCACCCCTGGGACAGAACAATGAGCAGTTCTTC,CASSPLGQNNEQFF
TRBD1,TRBV5-1,TRBJ2-7,few,TGCGCCAGCAGCTTTTCCTCCGGGACAGGGGTCTACGAGCAGTACTTC,CASSFSSGTGVYEQYF
NA,TRBV29-1,TRBJ2-2,few,TGCAGCGTCGCGCCGGGACATATGAACACCGGGGAGCTGTTTTTT,CSVAPGHMNTGELFF
TRBD1,TRBV29-1,TRBJ1-5,NA,TGCAGCGTTGCCACAGGGGTGAATCAGCCCCAGCATTTT,CSVATGVNQPQHF
NA,TRBV12-3/TRBV12-4,TRBJ2-1,many,TGTGCCAGCACCCGGGGAGGCCCCTCCTACAATGAGCAGTTCTTC,CASTRGGPSYNEQFF
TRBD1,TRBV7-9,TRBJ2-3,many,TGTGCCAGCAGCCCCGGACAGGGTTGGACAGATACGCAGTATTTT,CASSPGQGWTDTQYF
NA,TRBV9,TRBJ2-3,NA,TGTGCCAGCAGCTCCCGGACCCCGGGGGCAGATACGCAGTATTTT,CASSSRTPGADTQYF
TRBD1,TRBV15,TRBJ1-6,NA,TGTGCCACCAGCAGAGCCGGGGGACAGGGCGATCATAGCTCCTATAATTCACCCCTCCACTTT,CATSRAGGQGDHSSYNSPLHF
TRBD1,TRBV5-8,TRBJ1-5,NA,TGTGCCAGCAGCTTGGGGACAGGGGAGGGCAATCAGCCCCAGCATTTT,CASSLGTGEGNQPQHF
TRBD1,TRBV20-1,TRBJ2-6,NA,TGCAGTGCTAGATTTCCGGGACAGGGGCCCTCTGGGGCCAACGTCCTGACTTTC,CSARFPGQGPSGANVLTF
NA,TRBV6-5,TRBJ2-3,few,TGTGCCAGCAGTTACTCTATCCAGTCCGAAGATACGCAGTATTTT,CASSYSIQSEDTQYF
NA,TRBV7-2,TRBJ2-7,many,TGTGCCAGCAGCTTGGACCAATCGAGGCAGTACTTC,CASSLDQSRQYF
NA,TRBV5-1,TRBJ2-1,many,TGCGCCAGCAGTCAGGGGGGTTTCACATCCTACAATGAGCAGTTCTTC,CASSQGGFTSYNEQFF
TRBD1,TRBV4-2,TRBJ2-7,many,TGTGCCAGCAGCCAAGATGCGGGACAGGGCAACAACGAGCAGTACTTC,CASSQDAGQGNNEQYF
NA,TRBV29-1,TRBJ1-2,NA,TGCAGCGTTGAAGAGGTTCAGGGTACCCCTAGGTATGGCTACACCTTC,CSVEEVQGTPRYGYTF
TRBD2,TRBV20-1,TRBJ2-7,many,TGCAGTGCTAGTGAACCCCGACTAGCGGGAGAGTACGAGCAGTACTTC,CSASEPRLAGEYEQYF
NA,TRBV7-9,TRBJ1-1,few,TGTGCCAGCAGCTTTGGGGGGCAGCTGAACACTGAAGCTTTCTTT,CASSFGGQLNTEAFF
NA,TRBV12-3/TRBV12-4,TRBJ1-5,many,TGTGCCAGCAGTGCCGGGAGGGGAGGAGGGCAGCCCCAGCATTTT,CASSAGRGGGQPQHF
TRBD2,TRBV28,TRBJ2-7,many,TGTGCCAGCAGCTGGAGCGGGAGCCCTTCCTACGAGCAGTACTTC,CASSWSGSPSYEQYF
NA,TRBV24-1,TRBJ2-3,few,TGTGCCACCAGTCTGGGGCGGGCCAGCACAGATACGCAGTATTTT,CATSLGRASTDTQYF
TRBD2,TRBV12-3/TRBV12-4,TRBJ2-5,many,TGTGCCAGCAGTCAGACTAGCGGGGGGGCTATCCAAGAGACCCAGTACTTC,CASSQTSGGAIQETQYF
TRBD1,TRBV13,TRBJ2-1,many,TGTGCCAGCAGCTTACAGGGACAGGGACGGGACAATGAGCAGTTCTTC,CASSLQGQGRDNEQFF
NA,TRBV4-2,TRBJ1-3,few,TGTGCCAGCAGCCAAGTCCCGACAATGAGCTCTGGAAACACCATATATTTT,CASSQVPTMSSGNTIYF
NA,TRBV9,TRBJ2-3,NA,TGTGCCAGCAGCGTAGGAAACCAGGCGGATACGCAGTATTTT,CASSVGNQADTQYF